This T cell receptor (beta chain) derives from a study of T-cell reconstitution after alpha-beta-depleted transplantation in children. This clonotype is termed medium-sized. Unique molecular identifiers were built into the TCRbeta library. TCRdb used MiXCR to reprocess the PCR reads, holding one entry per CDR3 protein. This table holds 200,000 to 250,000 distinct CDR3 sequences, roughly a tenth found once. The sequences come from PBMCs from the stem cell graft donor, collected from the stem cell graft. The sequence was collected from a human donor who donated a stem cell graft to a child with acute lymphoblastic leukemia.

The chain's CDR3 is CASSLGPQPTLTDTQYF. CDR3 in DNA: TGTGCCAGCAGCTTAGGCCCGCAACCCACCCTCACAGATACGCAGTATTTT. The chain combines TRBV7-2 with TRBJ2-3, with unresolved D. This CDR3 comprises 17 residues. V gave up 1 base and J gave up 2 bases, with 16 bases separating them. From germline, CDR1 is SGHTA and CDR2 FQGNSA.